The source of this T cell receptor (beta chain) is a study of response to subunit inactivated influenza vaccine. This clonotype has a handful of counts. What it binds is unknown. Whole-study results and caveats: Seasonal influenza vaccination, on each occasion, was suggested by the authors to recruit few new T cells.

TCRdb re-derived calls from the RT-PCR reads in MiXCR, one entry per CDR3 protein. The data hold hundreds of thousands of distinct CDR3 sequences, with roughly 13% observed a single time. The source was PBMCs from blood, collected 40 to 50 days after vaccination. The TCR originated in a man between 50 and 59 years old who received an inactivated influenza vaccine.

This CDR3 is CASSYRYRDNSDYGYTF. DNA of the CDR3: TGTGCCAGCAGTTACAGGTATCGGGACAATTCGGACTATGGCTACACCTTC. This chain connects TRBV6-5 to TRBJ1-2; possible D gene TRBD1, 6 bases. Germline CDR1 is MNHEY and CDR2 is SVGAGI. V was clipped by 2 bases and J by 3 bases, with 19 bases between them. The CDR3 runs to 17 residues.